The 13 T cell receptor beta chains below come from one sample, sequenced in a study of post-analysis software for immune sequencing data. These TCRs are of unknown antigen specificity. Overall study results and limits: Patients carried five TRBV segments more frequently than controls did, and TRBV5-6, TRBV5-1 and TRBV20-1 were among them.

Unique-molecular-identifier-tagged TCR beta cDNA libraries were used. TCRdb re-analysed the PCR reads in MiXCR, keeping a single row per CDR3 protein. There are some 500,000 distinct CDR3 sequences in the sample; nearly 45% occur only once, and around an eighth lies in the top ten. Material for sequencing was blood. These receptors were obtained from a girl under 18 with multiple sclerosis.

Comments on this clonotype: The junction differs from germline at one of its ends, possibly a read error. This chain uses TRBV3-1 with TRBJ2-3; 7 bases match TRBD2. This CDR3 spans 15 amino acids. CDR1 and CDR2 (germline): LGHDT, YNNKEL (reference sequence). The CDR3, as DNA: TGTGCCTGCAGCCAAGATTGGGAGGGCGCAGATACGCAGTATTTT. As protein: CACSQDWEGADTQYF.

The gene calls are TRBV11-2 and TRBJ2-1, with 10 bases fitting TRBD2. The CDR3 runs 17 residues. The ends lost 0 bases at V and 4 bases at J; junction bases unmatched: 6. Germline loops: CDR1 SGHAT, CDR2 FQNNGV. For the CDR3, the DNA is TGTGCCAGCAGCTTAGAAGGCGTAGCGGGAGGTTACAATGAGCAGTTCTTC. The encoded protein is CASSLEGVAGGYNEQFF.

As DNA, the CDR3 is TGTGCCAGCAGACTACAGCTGAACACTGAAGCTTTCTTT. It specifies CASRLQLNTEAFF. The chain links TRBV12-3 or TRBV12-4 to TRBJ1-1; D is undetermined. The CDR3 extends over 13 amino acids. Trimming took 6 bases from V and 0 from J, leaving 8 bases between them.

The chain recombines TRBV5-1 with TRBJ2-1; TRBD2 might be the D (6 bases). V lost 2 bases, J lost 7 bases, and 13 bases lay in between. Germline CDR1 reads SGHRS; CDR2 reads YFSETQ. The CDR3 extends over 14 amino acids. The CDR3 loop is CASSFGTLDNEQFF. The DNA of the CDR3 is TGCGCCAGCAGCTTCGGGACTTTGGATAATGAGCAGTTCTTC.

The chain combines TRBV9 with TRBJ1-1; 9 bases align to TRBD1. This CDR3 has 14 amino acids. J gave up 7 bases and V 3 bases, and 7 bases lay outside the gene matches. CDR1 and CDR2 from the germline V gene are SGDLS and YYNGEE. CDR3 bases: TGTGCCAGCAGCGGAAACCCGGGACAGGGTGAAGCTTTCTTT. Its translation: CASSGNPGQGEAFF.

This chain uses TRBV20-1 with TRBJ2-1, with D maybe TRBD1 (6 bases). V lost 6 bases and J 7 bases, leaving 16 bases between the germline ends. The CDR3 covers 13 residues. Per germline, CDR1 DFQATT and CDR2 SNEGSKA (reference sequence). CDR3 region: CSAGRGGRNEQFF. CDR3 coding DNA: TGCAGTGCCGGGCGAGGGGGTAGGAATGAGCAGTTCTTC.

V gene TRBV7-9 combines with J gene TRBJ2-5; D is unresolved. The assigned J gene may be wrong: the sequence end matches TRBJ2-7 better. The germline V gene encodes CDR1 SEHNR and CDR2 FQNEAQ (reference sequence). This CDR3 is 14 amino acids long. CDR3 in DNA: TGTGCCAGCAGCAACCCCGGAAATCTATACGAGCAGTACTTC. Translated, it gives CASSNPGNLYEQYF.

This clonotype was seen a few times. The chain links TRBV6-2 or TRBV6-3 to TRBJ2-3; the D is unclear. V gave up 4 bases and J gave up 6 bases, with 8 bases separating them. The CDR3 sequence is 12 residues long. The germline CDR1 and CDR2 sequences are MNHEY and SVGEGT. Here the CDR3 reads CASSLRPDTQYF. CDR3 coding DNA: TGTGCCAGCAGTTTAAGACCGGATACGCAGTATTTT.

This chain links TRBV20-1 with TRBJ2-5, with 8 bases matching TRBD2. Trimming took 0 bases from V and 6 from J; bases not matched to a gene: 9. CDR1 is DFQATT and CDR2 is SNEGSKA in the germline V gene (reference sequence). This CDR3 has 15 amino acids. The CDR3 loop reads CSARDWSGSEQTQYF. The CDR3 DNA reads TGCAGTGCTAGAGATTGGAGCGGGAGCGAACAGACCCAGTACTTC.

V and J are TRBV15 and TRBJ2-3, with D perhaps being TRBD1 or TRBD2 (6 bases each). CDR1 is LNHNV, CDR2 YYDKDF, per germline (reference sequence). Trimming removed 0 bases from V and 2 bases from J, with 18 bases in between. The CDR3 sequence is 18 residues long. The CDR3 DNA reads as TGTGCCACCAGCAGAGATTTGGGCGGGACAACCCTCACAGATACGCAGTATTTT. As protein: CATSRDLGGTTLTDTQYF.

Only a few counts were recorded for this clonotype. This chain joins TRBV12-3 or TRBV12-4 and TRBJ2-5; the D gene is possibly TRBD1 (5 bases). V was clipped by 1 base and J by 6 bases, with 6 bases between them. This CDR3 has 12 residues. Here the CDR3 reads CASSLEGKTQYF. The CDR3 DNA reads TGTGCCAGCAGTTTAGAGGGGAAGACCCAGTACTTC.

This chain links TRBV20-1 with TRBJ2-5; the match to TRBD2 covers 10 bases. The CDR3 is made up of 16 amino acids. Germline V lookup: CDR1 DFQATT, CDR2 SNEGSKA (reference sequence). The J segment lost 4 bases and the V segment lost 0 bases, leaving 8 bases of the junction unmatched. The CDR3 is CSARDPSGRVIETQYF. The CDR3 nucleotides read TGCAGTGCTAGAGATCCAAGCGGGAGGGTCATAGAGACCCAGTACTTC.

The chain recombines TRBV24-1 with TRBJ2-3; TRBD2 might be the D (6 bases). The CDR3 spans 17 residues. Trimming took off 0 bases at V and 0 bases at J, with 12 bases between the two ends. CDR1 is KGHDR, CDR2 SFDVKD, per germline. The CDR3 sequence: CATSDLPAGTSTDTQYF. In DNA, the CDR3 is TGTGCCACCAGTGATTTGCCGGCCGGGACTAGCACAGATACGCAGTATTTT.